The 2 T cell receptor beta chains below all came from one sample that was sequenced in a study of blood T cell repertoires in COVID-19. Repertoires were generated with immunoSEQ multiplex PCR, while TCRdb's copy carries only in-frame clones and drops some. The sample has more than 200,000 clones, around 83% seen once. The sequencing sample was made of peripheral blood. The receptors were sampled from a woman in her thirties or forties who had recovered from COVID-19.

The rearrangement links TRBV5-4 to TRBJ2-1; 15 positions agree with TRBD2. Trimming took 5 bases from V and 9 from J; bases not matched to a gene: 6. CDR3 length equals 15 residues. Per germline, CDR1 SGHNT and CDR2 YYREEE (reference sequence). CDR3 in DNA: TGTGCCAGCAGTTGGACTAGCGGGGGGGCAGGTGAGCAGTTCTTC. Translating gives CASSWTSGGAGEQFF. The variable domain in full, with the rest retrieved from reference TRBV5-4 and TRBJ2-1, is ETGVTQSPTHLIKTRGQQVTLRCSSQSGHNTVSWYQQALGQGPQFIFQYYREEENGRGNFPPRFSGLQFPNYSSELNVNALELDDSALYLCASSWTSGGAGEQFFGPGTRLTVL.

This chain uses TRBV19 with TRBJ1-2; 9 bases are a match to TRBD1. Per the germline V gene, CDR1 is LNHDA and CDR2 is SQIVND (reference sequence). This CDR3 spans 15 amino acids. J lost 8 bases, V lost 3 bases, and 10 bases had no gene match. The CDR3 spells CASSIGTGSPSGYTF. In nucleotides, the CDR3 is TGTGCCAGTAGTATTGGGACAGGGTCCCCATCCGGCTACACCTTC.